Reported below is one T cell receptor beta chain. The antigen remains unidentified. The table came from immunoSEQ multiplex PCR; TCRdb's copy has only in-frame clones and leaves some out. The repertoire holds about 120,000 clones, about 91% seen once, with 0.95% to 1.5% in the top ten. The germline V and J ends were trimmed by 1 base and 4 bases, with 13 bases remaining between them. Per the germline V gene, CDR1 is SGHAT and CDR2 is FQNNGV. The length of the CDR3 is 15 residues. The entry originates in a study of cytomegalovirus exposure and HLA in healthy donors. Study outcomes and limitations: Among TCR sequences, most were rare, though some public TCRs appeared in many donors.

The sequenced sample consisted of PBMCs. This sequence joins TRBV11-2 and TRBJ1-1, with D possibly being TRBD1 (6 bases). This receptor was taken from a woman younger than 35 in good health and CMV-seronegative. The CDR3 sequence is CASSLAKQGSTEAFF. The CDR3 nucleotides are TGTGCCAGCAGCTTAGCAAAACAGGGATCCACTGAAGCTTTCTTT.